The 7 T cell receptor beta chains listed next were all sequenced from one sample in a study of cytomegalovirus exposure and HLA in healthy donors. It was with 60 Vbeta and 13 Jbeta primers that the PCR ran. The assay was immunoSEQ multiplex PCR, and TCRdb's table has in-frame clones only and misses some. The sample has 160,000 or so clones, 75% to 80% seen once. Input material: PBMCs. Receptor source: a man aged 40-49 years in good health and CMV-seropositive.

V is TRBV7-7 and J is TRBJ2-7, with 8 bases aligning to TRBD1. The junction had 9 bases not matched to a gene; V was cut back by 5 bases and J by 9 bases. Germline CDR1 is SSHAT and CDR2 is FNYEAQ (reference sequence). The length of the CDR3 is 13 residues. The CDR3, as DNA: TGTGCCAGCAGCAAAACGGACAGGGATCGGCAGTACTTC. Translation: CASSKTDRDRQYF.

There are a few counts of this clone. The chain links TRBV11-2 to TRBJ2-2; the match to TRBD2 covers 15 bases. J was trimmed by 5 bases and V by 4 bases; bases with no gene match: 5. CDR1 SGHAT and CDR2 FQNNGV come from the germline V gene. The CDR3 totals 17 residues. The CDR3 loop reads CASSWGLAGGRTGELFF. CDR3 bases: TGTGCCAGCAGCTGGGGACTAGCGGGAGGAAGGACCGGGGAGCTGTTTTTT.

Only one count was recorded for this clone. The V gene is TRBV2, the J gene TRBJ2-3, with D possibly being TRBD2 (6 bases). The germline V gene encodes CDR1 SNHLY and CDR2 FYNNEI. The CDR3 is 15 residues long. The ends were cut back, 0 bases at V and 7 bases at J, with 14 bases in the middle. The CDR3 protein is CASSEARTTRHTQYF. CDR3 nucleotides: TGTGCCAGCAGTGAAGCGCGGACTACCAGACATACGCAGTATTTT.

V gene TRBV11-2 combines with J gene TRBJ2-2, with D tentatively TRBD2 (5 bases). Trimming left V 0 bases short and J 1 base short, with 12 bases between. Per the germline V gene, CDR1 is SGHAT and CDR2 is FQNNGV. This CDR3 contains 17 residues. In DNA, the CDR3 is TGTGCCAGCAGCTTAGATGGTACCGGGGTGAACACCGGGGAGCTGTTTTTT. It encodes CASSLDGTGVNTGELFF.

Only one count was recorded for this clone. The rearrangement links TRBV29-1 to TRBJ1-1; 7 bases fit TRBD1. The CDR3 has 14 amino acids. Per germline, CDR1 SQVTM and CDR2 ANQGSEA. Trimming took 6 bases from V and 2 from J; bases not matched to a gene: 9. The CDR3 DNA sequence: TGCAGCGTCGGAGGGACAGACCTTAACACTGAAGCTTTCTTT. It codes for CSVGGTDLNTEAFF.

The chain links TRBV7-9 to TRBJ2-3; possibly TRBD1 for D (6 bases). The V end lost 5 bases, the J end lost 0 bases, and 12 bases lay between the germline ends. The CDR3 is made up of 15 amino acids. Germline CDR1 reads SEHNR; CDR2 reads FQNEAQ (reference sequence). The CDR3 here is CASSPGTKSTDTQYF. The DNA of the CDR3 is TGTGCCAGCAGCCCCGGGACAAAGAGCACAGATACGCAGTATTTT.

This chain joins TRBV9 and TRBJ2-1; TRBD1 agrees at 7 bases. Germline assignment: CDR1 SGDLS and CDR2 YYNGEE. V was clipped by 0 bases and J by 4 bases; unmatched bases: 4. This CDR3 has 15 amino acids. The CDR3 reads CASSVVGGRYNEQFF. In DNA, the CDR3 is TGTGCCAGCAGCGTAGTAGGGGGCAGGTACAATGAGCAGTTCTTC.